This TCR beta chain comes out of a study of blood T cell repertoires in COVID-19. As for the study in general: Italy, Spain and the United States were the sources of the convalescent and acute COVID-19 samples. From T cells, B-cell-depleted T cells, or PBMCs came the material, which was cDNA or gDNA.

CDR3 length: 14 residues. The germline V gene has CDR1 SNHLY and CDR2 FYNNEI. Unmatched junction bases numbered 5, after V lost 1 base and J lost 6 bases. As originally analysed: Using reference gene primer amplification, nucleated cell counts were estimated. Here immunoSEQ multiplex PCR was the method, and the copy in TCRdb shows in-frame clones only, minus some. The V and J calls and clone size come from that table; D and trimming were worked out from the DNA. The sample has about 160,000 clones, 75% to 85% seen once. Donors were grouped by their self-reported clinical history. The clonotype was recovered from a man aged 40-49 years who had recovered from COVID-19. The source material was PBMCs or T cells enriched from blood (not recorded which). V is TRBV2 and J is TRBJ1-2; 7 bases map to TRBD1. Here the CDR3 DNA reads TGTGCCAGCAGTGAAGGGTGGGGGACAGATGGCTACACCTTC. It is translated as CASSEGWGTDGYTF.